This T cell receptor (beta chain) originates from a study of CD8+ T cells in alopecia areata. Study context: Treated patients were given 5 to 10 mg oral tofacitinib twice daily.

The treatment denotes: oral pan-JAK inhibitor, 5-10 mg twice daily. Sampling of alopecia areata patients yielded lesional scalp punch biopsies as well as peripheral blood. Study-wide results and caveats: Tofacitinib delivered significant drops in scalp clonality and in expanded CD8+ clones among the top 100.

On this clone: What it binds is unknown.

Germline V lookup: CDR1 SQVTM, CDR2 ANQGSEA. Trimming removed 2 bases from V and 0 bases from J, with 5 bases in between. This CDR3 spans 13 amino acids. Extracted RNA was reverse transcribed, and the resulting cDNA served as sequencing template. Data came from immunoSEQ multiplex PCR; TCRdb stores just in-frame clones and leaves some out. The data show 110,000 to 150,000 clones, less than 70% seen once. The clonotype comes from a human donor with alopecia areata. The specimen comprised CD8+ T cells sorted from blood, sampled at week 4, from a patient treated with tofacitinib. The V and J genes are TRBV29-1 and TRBJ1-3; D remains unclear. CDR3 DNA sequence: TGCAGCGTTGAACAGTTCTCTGGAAACACCATATATTTT. It specifies CSVEQFSGNTIYF.